The 22 T cell receptor beta chains presented below share a single source sample, sequenced in a study of T cells in localized non-small cell lung cancer. Method: immunoSEQ multiplex PCR; TCRdb's copy keeps in-frame clones and lacks some. The sample records over 45,000 clones, about 87% being singletons. The sequencing used peripheral blood, collected before any cancer treatment. These receptor sequences come from a man between 40 and 70 years old with stage I squamous cell lung carcinoma.

A word on this clone: The same CDR3 also results from other DNA sequences found in this sample. The chain recombines TRBV29-1 with TRBJ1-1; D is perhaps TRBD1 (6 bases). Germline values: CDR1 SQVTM, CDR2 ANQGSEA. The CDR3 contains 12 residues. V was shortened by 6 bases and J by 0 bases, with 8 bases between the two germline ends. CDR3 sequence (DNA): TGCAGCGTCGGACAGTTGAACACTGAAGCTTTCTTT. It specifies CSVGQLNTEAFF.

This clone was observed a few times. CDR3 residues: CASSPGLSYEQYF. CDR3 DNA sequence: TGTGCCAGTAGTCCCGGGCTATCCTACGAGCAGTACTTC. J is TRBJ2-7 and V is TRBV19; D is unresolved. Trimming removed 5 bases at V and 1 base at J, with 9 bases between. The germline V gene has CDR1 LNHDA and CDR2 SQIVND (reference sequence). This CDR3 has 13 residues.

This clone was seen just once. V usage is TRBV5-4 and J usage is TRBJ2-1, with 16 positions matching TRBD2. Looked up from germline, CDR1 is SGHNT and CDR2 is YYREEE (reference sequence). The CDR3 has 17 amino acids. The V and J ends lost 4 bases and 7 bases, in that order; junction bases with no gene match: 8. The chain's CDR3 is CASSSGTSGRAGNEQFF. The CDR3 bases are TGTGCCAGCAGCAGCGGGACTAGCGGGAGGGCGGGGAATGAGCAGTTCTTC.

The chain carries TRBV7-8 and TRBJ2-3; D unclear. This CDR3 comprises 12 residues. Germline CDR1 is SGHVS and CDR2 is FQNEAQ. V lost 2 bases to trimming and J lost 0 bases, with 0 bases between them. In nucleotides, the CDR3 is TGTGCCAGCAGCTTAAGCACAGATACGCAGTATTTT. Residues: CASSLSTDTQYF.

The rearrangement joins TRBV11-3 to TRBJ1-1, with 8 bases fitting TRBD1. Germline V gives CDR1 SGHNT, CDR2 YENEEA. V lost 5 bases, J lost 2 bases, and 7 bases stayed unmatched. This CDR3 is built from 15 residues. The CDR3 here is CASSPGGGTNTEAFF. The CDR3 DNA follows: TGTGCCAGCAGCCCAGGGGGCGGCACAAACACTGAAGCTTTCTTT.

This chain joins TRBV28 and TRBJ1-1, with TRBD1 matching over 7 bases. The CDR3 is made up of 15 amino acids. V dropped 2 bases and J dropped 2; count of bases not matched to a gene: 5. From germline, CDR1 is MDHEN and CDR2 SYDVKM. CDR3 sequence (DNA): TGTGCCAGCAGTTTAAGGGGACAGAAAAACACTGAAGCTTTCTTT. Translated, it gives CASSLRGQKNTEAFF.

The V and J genes are TRBV11-2 and TRBJ2-7; D remains unclear. Germline V lookup: CDR1 SGHAT, CDR2 FQNNGV. V was pared by 5 bases and J by 3 bases, with 20 bases between. CDR3 length equals 16 residues. This CDR3 reads CASSPKLEQSLYEQYF. Written as DNA, the CDR3 is TGTGCCAGCAGCCCTAAGTTAGAACAGAGCCTCTACGAGCAGTACTTC.

The chain is built from TRBV7-8 and TRBJ2-7; D is possibly TRBD2 (5 bases). Germline loops: CDR1 SGHVS, CDR2 FQNEAQ. Trimming shortened V by 1 base and J by 2 bases, and 12 bases separated the two germline ends. This CDR3 has 15 residues. The CDR3 region has the DNA TGTGCCAGCAGCTTAGTAAGACTAAACACCTACGAGCAGTACTTC. Amino acids: CASSLVRLNTYEQYF.

This CDR3 reads CASSHVRGDYGYTF. For the CDR3, the DNA is TGCGCCAGCAGCCATGTCCGGGGGGATTATGGCTACACCTTC. This rearrangement joins TRBV4-1 to TRBJ1-2, with D possibly matching TRBD1 (5 bases). The CDR3 is made up of 14 amino acids. The germline V gene encodes CDR1 MGHRA and CDR2 YSYEKL. The V gene lost 3 bases and the J gene lost 5 bases, with 13 bases spanning the gap.

The gene calls are TRBV7-2 and TRBJ1-2, with TRBD1 identical over 9 bases. The CDR3 runs to 13 residues. V dropped 4 bases and J dropped 4; count of bases not matched to a gene: 1. Germline CDR1 and CDR2: SGHTA and FQGNSA. The CDR3 DNA follows: TGTGCCAGCAGCTCGGACAGGGGCTATGGCTACACCTTC. It is translated as CASSSDRGYGYTF.

The genes are TRBV11-2 and TRBJ2-5; 7 bases are a match to TRBD1. The CDR3 is made up of 14 amino acids. The ends lost 4 bases at V and 2 bases at J; junction bases unmatched: 4. Germline CDR1 is SGHAT and CDR2 is FQNNGV. The CDR3 DNA is TGTGCCAGCAGCTCCATACAGGGGCAAGAGACCCAGTACTTC. Translation: CASSSIQGQETQYF.

This chain links TRBV11-2 with TRBJ2-7; possibly TRBD1 or TRBD2 for D (5 bases each). Trimming stripped 6 bases from V and 6 bases from J, with 9 bases between. This CDR3 contains 11 residues. The germline V gene has CDR1 SGHAT and CDR2 FQNNGV. The DNA of the CDR3 is TGTGCCAGCAGGGGGGTCTCCGAGCAGTACTTC. It encodes CASRGVSEQYF.

This rearrangement joins TRBV10-3 to TRBJ1-3; 11 bases agree with TRBD1. This CDR3 comprises 16 residues. Germline assignment: CDR1 ENHRY and CDR2 SYGVKD. J gave up 5 bases and V 5 bases, and 8 bases lay outside the gene matches. The DNA of the CDR3 is TGTGCCATCAGTCCCGGGACAGGGGGGCTCAGAAACACCATATATTTT. Translation gives CAISPGTGGLRNTIYF.

The V gene is TRBV19, the J gene TRBJ1-4; no firm D call. The CDR3 runs to 13 residues. CDR1 and CDR2 (germline): LNHDA, SQIVND (reference sequence). V was pared by 5 bases and J by 11 bases, with 15 bases between. The CDR3 nucleotides read TGTGCCAGTAGTGTTGGACCCCTAGGGAAACTGTTTTTT. Its translation is CASSVGPLGKLFF.

The chain's CDR3 is CASSFPGVNEQFF. CDR3 DNA sequence: TGTGCCAGCAGCTTCCCAGGGGTCAATGAGCAGTTCTTC. V and J are TRBV7-9 and TRBJ2-1; D possibly corresponds to TRBD1 (6 bases). CDR1 is SEHNR and CDR2 is FQNEAQ in the germline V gene (reference sequence). The CDR3 has 13 residues. V was trimmed by 3 bases and J by 6 bases, leaving 9 bases between them.

This rearrangement joins TRBV28 to TRBJ1-5, with D tentatively TRBD1 (6 bases). The CDR3 consists of 15 residues. V was pared by 5 bases and J by 5 bases, with 16 bases between. Germline V CDR1 and CDR2: MDHEN, SYDVKM. CDR3 in DNA: TGTGCCAGCAGTAGCTATCGAGGGGGTGATCAGCCCCAGCATTTT. It specifies CASSSYRGGDQPQHF.

This sequence joins TRBV5-4 and TRBJ1-5, with 7 bases aligning to TRBD1. Germline trimming cut 0 bases from V and 5 bases from J; bases unmatched to any gene: 5. The CDR3 spans 15 residues. In germline, CDR1 is SGHNT, CDR2 YYREEE (reference sequence). The CDR3 coding sequence is TGTGCCAGCAGCTTGGACAGGGGAACTGATCAGCCCCAGCATTTT. Translated: CASSLDRGTDQPQHF.

The chain combines TRBV9 with TRBJ1-3, with a possible D match to TRBD1 (5 bases). Trimming took off 4 bases at V and 3 bases at J, with 17 bases between the two ends. Germline V gives CDR1 SGDLS, CDR2 YYNGEE. The CDR3 is 16 residues long. The CDR3 sequence: CASSSYPQGDGNTIYF. The CDR3 DNA sequence: TGTGCCAGCAGCTCGTACCCCCAGGGAGATGGAAACACCATATATTTT.

The V and J genes are TRBV7-9 and TRBJ1-2, with a weak D call TRBD1 (5 bases). V lost 1 base to trimming and J lost 2 bases, with 17 bases between them. Per germline, CDR1 SEHNR and CDR2 FQNEAQ (reference sequence). This CDR3 is built from 17 residues. In DNA, the CDR3 is TGTGCCAGCAGCTTAGGGGAGGGGCTCTTGCGGAACTATGGCTACACCTTC. It yields the protein CASSLGEGLLRNYGYTF.

V and J are TRBV7-3 and TRBJ2-2; TRBD2 matches at 9 bases. The J segment lost 6 bases and the V segment lost 1 base, leaving 3 bases of the junction unmatched. Germline CDR1 and CDR2: SGHTA and FQGTGA. There are 15 residues in the CDR3. The CDR3 loop reads CASSLSGRGAGELFF. The CDR3 DNA is TGTGCCAGCAGCTTAAGCGGGAGGGGCGCCGGGGAGCTGTTTTTT. The full variable domain, rest sourced from reference TRBV7-3 and TRBJ2-2, is GAGVSQTPSNKVTEKGKYVELRCDPISGHTALYWYRQSLGQGPEFLIYFQGTGAADDSGLPNDRFFAVRPEGSVSTLKIQRTERGDSAVYLCASSLSGRGAGELFFGEGSRLTVL.

J is TRBJ2-1 and V is TRBV25-1, with 10 bases that match TRBD2. This CDR3 is built from 16 residues. The germline CDR1 and CDR2 sequences are MGHDK and SYGVNS. V was pared by 8 bases and J by 0 bases, with 7 bases of the junction left unmatched. CDR3 DNA: TGTGCCAGCGTGCAATCTAGCGGGAGCTCCTACAATGAGCAGTTCTTC. As protein: CASVQSSGSSYNEQFF.

The chain carries TRBV2 and TRBJ1-5; no reliable D call. The length of the CDR3 is 14 residues. The ends were cut back, 6 bases at V and 5 bases at J, with 14 bases in the middle. The germline CDR1 and CDR2 sequences are SNHLY and FYNNEI. CDR3 sequence: CASRWGGEDQPQHF. CDR3 sequence (DNA): TGTGCCAGCAGATGGGGAGGCGAAGATCAGCCCCAGCATTTT.